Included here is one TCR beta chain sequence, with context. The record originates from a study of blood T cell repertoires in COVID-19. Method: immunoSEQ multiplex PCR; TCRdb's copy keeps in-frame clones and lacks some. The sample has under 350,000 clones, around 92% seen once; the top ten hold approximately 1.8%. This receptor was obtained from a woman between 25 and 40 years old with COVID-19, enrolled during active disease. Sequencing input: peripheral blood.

CDR3: CASSVGWSNEKLFF. CDR3 in DNA: TGTGCCAGCAGCGTTGGGTGGAGTAATGAAAAACTGTTTTTT. The chain couples TRBV9 to TRBJ1-4; D is unclear. The CDR3 extends over 14 amino acids. CDR1 and CDR2 from the germline V gene are SGDLS and YYNGEE. Trimming removed 2 bases from V and 4 bases from J, with 9 bases in between.